The 20 T cell receptor beta chains below were found in one sample sequenced in a study of OX40 agonist ivuxolimab in advanced cancers. Libraries were prepared by immunoSEQ multiplex PCR; TCRdb keeps only in-frame clonotypes and omits some of them. The sample comprises 50,000 to 70,000 clones, about 82% of which are singletons, and 3.7% rests with the top ten. This specimen consisted of CD4+ or CD8+ T cells sorted from blood, obtained in a trial of the OX40 agonist ivuxolimab. Receptors originate from an adult with an advanced solid tumor such as melanoma, head and neck, liver or kidney cancer.

This CDR3 is CASGSPGGSLYEQYF. CDR3 sequence (DNA): TGTGCCAGCGGGAGTCCAGGGGGCAGTCTCTACGAGCAGTACTTC. The chain recombines TRBV28 with TRBJ2-7; TRBD1 matches at 8 bases. J lost 3 bases, V lost 8 bases, and 12 bases had no gene match. The germline CDR1 and CDR2 sequences are MDHEN and SYDVKM. CDR3 length equals 15 residues.

V gene TRBV20-1 combines with J gene TRBJ2-7; D gene unclear. Trimming stripped 3 bases from V and 5 bases from J, with 8 bases between. In germline, CDR1 is DFQATT, CDR2 SNEGSKA (reference sequence). This CDR3 contains 11 residues. CDR3 region: CSASLFNEQYF. The CDR3 nucleotides read TGCAGTGCTAGTTTGTTTAACGAGCAGTACTTC.

The J gene is TRBJ2-1, the V gene TRBV7-8; D gene uncertain. Trimming removed 2 bases at V and 7 bases at J, with 18 bases between. Per the germline V gene, CDR1 is SGHVS and CDR2 is FQNEAQ. This CDR3 is built from 16 residues. The CDR3 region has the DNA TGTGCCAGCAGCTTATTTTCCCTACTGGCGCTGAATGAGCAGTTCTTC. Translation: CASSLFSLLALNEQFF. The variable domain in full, completed from reference TRBV7-8 and TRBJ2-1, reads GAGVSQSPRYKVAKRGQDVALRCDPISGHVSLFWYQQALGQGPEFLTYFQNEAQLDKSGLPSDRFFAERPEGSVSTLKIQRTQQEDSAVYLCASSLFSLLALNEQFFGPGTRLTVL.

The chain couples TRBV4-3 to TRBJ2-1; TRBD1 is a possible D gene (5 bases). Deletions cut 0 bases from V and 7 bases from J, with 10 bases between. This CDR3 is built from 14 residues. The germline gives CDR1 LGHNA, CDR2 YSLEER. The CDR3 spells CASSQDQGKNEQFF. CDR3 bases: TGCGCCAGCAGCCAAGATCAGGGTAAGAATGAGCAGTTCTTC.

This chain connects TRBV2 to TRBJ2-5, with TRBD2 matching 8 bases. The CDR3 length is 15 residues. The junction had 11 bases not matched to a gene; V was cut back by 6 bases and J by 5 bases. The germline V gene encodes CDR1 SNHLY and CDR2 FYNNEI. This chain's CDR3 is CASSGPGGIGETQYF. CDR3 DNA: TGTGCCAGCAGCGGCCCGGGAGGGATAGGGGAGACCCAGTACTTC. Combining the CDR3 with reference TRBV2 and TRBJ2-5 gives the whole variable domain EPEVTQTPSHQVTQMGQEVILRCVPISNHLYFYWYRQILGQKVEFLVSFYNNEISEKSEIFDDQFSVERPDGSNFTLKIRSTKLEDSAMYFCASSGPGGIGETQYFGPGTRLLVL.

The J gene is TRBJ1-4, the V gene TRBV2; 8 bases align to TRBD1. The CDR3 is made up of 13 amino acids. The V segment lost 6 bases and the J segment 12 bases; nucleotides outside the gene matches: 9. The V gene's germline CDR1 is SNHLY and CDR2 FYNNEI. CDR3 coding DNA: TGTGCCAGCAGGGCAACAGGGGGGAGTGAACTGTTTTTT. This sequence encodes CASRATGGSELFF.

The CDR3 nucleotides read TGTGCCAGCAGCTACGGACAGGGCTACTATGGCTACACCTTC. Translated: CASSYGQGYYGYTF. The rearrangement uses TRBV14 and TRBJ1-2, with 8 nucleotides matching TRBD1. The CDR3 sequence is 14 residues long. Germline V lookup: CDR1 SGHDN, CDR2 FVKESK. The V and J ends lost 5 bases and 3 bases, in that order; junction bases with no gene match: 5. The full variable domain, its missing parts supplied by reference TRBV14 and TRBJ1-2, is EAGVTQFPSHSVIEKGQTVTLRCDPISGHDNLYWYRRVMGKEIKFLLHFVKESKQDESGMPNNRFLAERTGGTYSTLKVQPAELEDSGVYFCASSYGQGYYGYTFGSGTRLTVV.

This clone was recorded only once. The chain employs TRBV6-4 and TRBJ2-1; the match to TRBD2 covers 9 bases. The CDR3 has 15 amino acids. V gave up 2 bases and J gave up 4 bases; unmatched junction bases: 3. Per germline, CDR1 MRHNA and CDR2 SNTAGT. The CDR3 nucleotides read TGTGCCAGCAGTGACGTAGCGGGAGATTACAATGAGCAGTTCTTC. Its translation: CASSDVAGDYNEQFF.

CDR3 DNA: TGTGCCAGCGCGGCAGGGGACACCGGGGAGCTGTTTTTT. Its protein is CASAAGDTGELFF. The chain recombines TRBV6-1 with TRBJ2-2, with D possibly matching TRBD1 (6 bases). The CDR3 sequence is 13 residues long. Per germline, CDR1 MNHNS and CDR2 SASEGT. Trimming shortened V by 8 bases and J by 3 bases, and 10 bases separated the two germline ends.

The rearrangement joins TRBV6-5 to TRBJ2-7; TRBD1 matches at 11 bases. Germline V gene sequence: CDR1 MNHEY, CDR2 SVGAGI. V lost 6 bases to trimming and J lost 6 bases; unmatched junction nucleotides: 7. The CDR3 runs to 14 residues. The CDR3 loop reads CASSPWTGGVEQYF. DNA of the CDR3: TGTGCCAGCAGCCCCTGGACAGGGGGCGTCGAGCAGTACTTC.

The chain has TRBV2 and TRBJ2-1; tentative D call: TRBD2 (5 bases). The ends were cut back, 2 bases at V and 8 bases at J, with 16 bases in the middle. The CDR3 runs to 15 residues. CDR1 is SNHLY and CDR2 is FYNNEI in the germline V gene. The DNA for the CDR3 is TGTGCCAGCAGTGAAAACGGGATGGGTGTGGATGAGCAGTTCTTC. It is translated as CASSENGMGVDEQFF.

The J gene is TRBJ2-1, the V gene TRBV28; 8 bases match TRBD2. The trim removed 7 bases at V and 1 base at J, leaving 9 bases unmatched. The germline V gene has CDR1 MDHEN and CDR2 SYDVKM. CDR3 length: 16 residues. The CDR3 protein is CASTVVAGGSYNEQFF. In DNA form, the CDR3 reads TGTGCCAGCACCGTAGTGGCGGGAGGTTCCTACAATGAGCAGTTCTTC.

This chain links TRBV7-9 with TRBJ1-4; TRBD1 aligns across 7 bases. The CDR3 totals 15 residues. Germline CDR1 and CDR2: SEHNR and FQNEAQ (reference sequence). J gave up 8 bases and V 6 bases, and 12 bases lay outside the gene matches. DNA of the CDR3: TGTGCCAGCAGTACAAGGGACAGAGAAGAGGAAAAACTGTTTTTT. It yields the protein CASSTRDREEEKLFF.

This chain links TRBV10-3 with TRBJ1-2, with 7 bases fitting TRBD1. The CDR3 covers 14 residues. V shed 3 bases, J shed 1 base, and the junction held 2 bases outside the gene matches. Germline CDR1 and CDR2: ENHRY and SYGVKD. CDR3 coding DNA: TGTGCCATCAGTGACAGGGGGGATAACTATGGCTACACCTTC. It codes for CAISDRGDNYGYTF.

The chain carries TRBV11-2 and TRBJ2-7, with TRBD1 matching over 7 bases. J was trimmed by 2 bases and V by 5 bases; bases with no gene match: 9. The CDR3 covers 15 residues. The germline gives CDR1 SGHAT, CDR2 FQNNGV. In nucleotides, the CDR3 is TGTGCCAGCAGCGCCCCCCGGACAGGAACCTACGAGCAGTACTTC. The encoded protein is CASSAPRTGTYEQYF.

The chain links TRBV11-1 to TRBJ1-1; perhaps TRBD1 as D (5 bases). V lost 10 bases to trimming and J lost 7 bases, with 16 bases between them. Germline V gene lookup returns CDR1 SGHAT and CDR2 FQDESV (reference sequence). The CDR3 has 12 residues. The CDR3 is CATTDGDLEAFF. CDR3 DNA sequence: TGTGCCACTACGGATGGGGACCTTGAAGCTTTCTTT.

J is TRBJ2-5 and V is TRBV30; D tentatively reads TRBD1 or TRBD2 (5 bases each). V shed 5 bases and J shed 2 bases, with 18 bases lying between them. CDR1 is GTSNPN and CDR2 is SVGIG in the germline V gene (reference sequence). This CDR3 contains 15 residues. CDR3 loop: CAWGRGARTQETQYF. The CDR3 DNA follows: TGTGCCTGGGGACGGGGCGCGCGGACACAAGAGACCCAGTACTTC.

The count of this clone is one. This sequence joins TRBV30 and TRBJ2-7; 8 nucleotides match TRBD2. The germline V gene has CDR1 GTSNPN and CDR2 SVGIG (reference sequence). The J segment lost 4 bases and the V segment lost 0 bases, leaving 8 bases of the junction unmatched. CDR3 length equals 15 residues. This CDR3 is CAWSVPSGLIYEQYF. CDR3 nucleotides: TGTGCCTGGAGTGTACCTAGCGGGCTCATATACGAGCAGTACTTC.

This chain joins TRBV5-6 and TRBJ2-1; 7 bases agree with TRBD2. There are 15 residues in the CDR3. Germline loops: CDR1 SGHDT, CDR2 YYEEEE. Trimming removed 4 bases from V and 5 bases from J; junction bases left unmatched: 9. The CDR3 protein is CASSRRPGGNNEQFF. CDR3 sequence (DNA): TGTGCCAGCAGCCGACGGCCGGGGGGTAACAATGAGCAGTTCTTC.

In this sample, this clone turned up a few times. Other DNA sequences in the sample encode the same CDR3. The genes are TRBV19 and TRBJ1-5; TRBD1 agrees at 9 bases. Germline-derived CDR1 and CDR2 are LNHDA and SQIVND (reference sequence). Trimming at V came to 6 bases and at J to 2 bases, leaving 5 bases not matched to a gene. CDR3 size: 15 residues. The CDR3 sequence: CASRGGQGGNQPQHF. Written as DNA, the CDR3 is TGTGCCAGTAGAGGGGGACAGGGTGGCAATCAGCCCCAGCATTTT. The entire variable domain, with the rest obtained from reference TRBV19 and TRBJ1-5, is as follows: DGGITQSPKYLFRKEGQNVTLSCEQNLNHDAMYWYRQDPGQGLRLIYYSQIVNDFQKGDIAEGYSVSREKKESFPLTVTSAQKNPTAFYLCASRGGQGGNQPQHFGDGTRLSIL.